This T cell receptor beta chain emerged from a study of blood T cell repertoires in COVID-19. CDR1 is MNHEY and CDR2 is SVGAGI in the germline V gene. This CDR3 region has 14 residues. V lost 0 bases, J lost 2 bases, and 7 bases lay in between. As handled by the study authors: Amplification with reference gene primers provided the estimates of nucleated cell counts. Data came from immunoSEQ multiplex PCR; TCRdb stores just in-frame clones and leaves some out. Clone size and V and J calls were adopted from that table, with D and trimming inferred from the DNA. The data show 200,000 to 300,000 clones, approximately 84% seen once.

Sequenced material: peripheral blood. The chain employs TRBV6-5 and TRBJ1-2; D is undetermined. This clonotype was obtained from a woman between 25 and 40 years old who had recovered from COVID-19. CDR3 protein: CASSYSQVNYGYTF. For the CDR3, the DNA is TGTGCCAGCAGTTACTCGCAGGTAAACTATGGCTACACCTTC.